This entry lists 21 T cell receptor beta chains sequenced from one sample in a study of CD8+ T cells in alopecia areata. Extraction and reverse transcription of RNA yielded cDNA as the sequencing template. Data came from immunoSEQ multiplex PCR; TCRdb stores just in-frame clones and leaves some out. This sample has roughly 260,000 clones and no singletons, with more than 0.95% in the ten largest. After pooling, cutaneous lymph node cells were sorted with CD4, CD8alpha, NKG2D, NKG2ACE and other markers. The specimen was CD4+ T cells sorted from a lymph node. The source of these receptors is a C3H/HeJ mouse with alopecia areata. MHC haplotype: H2-k.

To note about this clone: Mouse gene names and germline throughout. Read sequence stops 4 residues before the CDR3 end, and the germline J gene provides the missing end. This chain links TRBV5 with TRBJ2-1, with TRBD2 matching over 7 bases. CDR3 length: 16 amino acids. V shed 0 bases and J 2 bases; nucleotides not matched to a gene: 4. Germline CDR1 LGHNA, CDR2 YNLKQL (reference sequence). This chain's CDR3 is CASSQDRDWDYAEQFF. The covered CDR3 bases are TGTGCCAGCAGCCAAGATCGAGACTGGGACTATGCT.

This clone occurred a few times. Mouse gene names apply. The read terminates 4 residues before the CDR3 end, so the remaining end is supplied by the germline J gene. This chain uses TRBV12-2 with TRBJ2-5, with D possibly TRBD2 on 6 matching bases. Germline-derived CDR1 and CDR2 are SGHLS and HYDKME. Trimming took 3 bases from V and 2 from J, leaving 8 bases between them. This CDR3 has 13 amino acids. The CDR3 bases that were read are TGTGCCAGCTCTGTGGGGGTCCAAGAC. It yields the protein CASSVGVQD. The entire CDR3 is CASSVGVQDTQYF.

This clone was counted between two and nine times. Genes here carry mouse names. The DNA ends 4 residues before the CDR3 does, and the rest of the CDR3 is filled in from the germline J gene. The chain has TRBV1 and TRBJ2-1, with 12 bases aligning to TRBD1. V lost 2 bases and J lost 6; bases outside the gene matches: 5. This CDR3 spans 16 amino acids. The germline CDR1 and CDR2 sequences are NSQYPW and LRSPGD (reference sequence). The CDR3 loop is CTCSAPGQGAFAEQFF. Partial CDR3 DNA: TGCACCTGCAGTGCACCGGGACAGGGGGCTTTTGCT. Supplemented by reference TRBV1 and TRBJ2-1, the full variable domain reads VTLLEQNPRWRLVPRGQAVNLRCILKNSQYPWMSWYQQDLQKQLQWLFTLRSPGDKEVKSLPGADYLATRVTDTELRLQVANMSQGRTLYCTCSAPGQGAFAEQFFGPGTRLTVL.

In its sample, this clone was seen a few times. The genes are named according to mouse. The CDR3 goes on 4 residues after the read ends, and that part is filled in from the germline J gene. This chain connects TRBV5 to TRBJ2-5, with a possible D match to TRBD1 (7 bases). The CDR3 is made up of 14 amino acids. Per the germline V gene, CDR1 is LGHNA and CDR2 is YNLKQL (reference sequence). The CDR3 sequence: CASSQRGGEDTQYF. CDR3 DNA (partial): TGTGCCAGCAGCCAAAGAGGGGGCGAAGAC.

With respect to this clone: Genes here carry mouse names. The CDR3 DNA, read in part, is TGTGCCAGCAGCCCGACAAGGGACCAAGAC. Encoded protein: CASSPTRDQD. The full CDR3 protein reads CASSPTRDQDTQYF. The chain joins TRBV5 to TRBJ2-5, with D unclear. The read halts 4 residues ahead of the CDR3 end, with the missing end drawn from the germline J gene. V shed 4 bases and J shed 1 base, with 9 bases lying between them. Germline V gene sequence: CDR1 LGHNA, CDR2 YNLKQL (reference sequence). CDR3 length: 14 amino acids.

This clone has just a few counts. Genes and germline are mouse. The read stops 4 residues short of the end of the CDR3; the missing end is completed from the germline J gene. Other DNA sequences of this sample code for an identical CDR3. This chain links TRBV13-2 with TRBJ2-5; 9 nucleotides line up with TRBD2. The CDR3 runs 14 residues. V gave up 3 bases and J gave up 2 bases; unmatched junction bases: 1. CDR1 is NNHNN, CDR2 SYGAGS, per germline (reference sequence). The CDR3 DNA, read in part, is TGTGCCAGCGGTGGGACTGGGGTCCAAGAC. Translation gives CASGGTGVQD. The complete CDR3 protein is CASGGTGVQDTQYF.

This clone was counted a few times. Gene names and germline match the mouse. The read halts 4 residues ahead of the CDR3 end, with the missing end drawn from the germline J gene. Other nucleotide sequences in the sample specify the same CDR3. The V gene is TRBV12-1, the J gene TRBJ1-2; TRBD1 matches 7 bases. Germline CDR1 reads SGHSN; CDR2 reads HYEKVE. The CDR3 loop spans 14 amino acids. With 4 bases clipped from V and 4 bases from J, the junction kept 8 bases outside the gene matches. The sequenced CDR3 bases are TGTGCCAGCTCCCTTACAGGGGAGGGCTCC. Its protein product is CASSLTGEGS. The full CDR3 protein is CASSLTGEGSDYTF. Together with reference TRBV12-1 and TRBJ1-2, the CDR3 gives the full variable domain: DSGVVQSPRHIIKEKGGRSVLTCIPISGHSNVVWYQQTLGKELKFLIQHYEKVERDKGFLPSRFSVQQFDDYHSEMNMSALELEDSAMYFCASSLTGEGSDYTFGSGTRLLVI.

Note on this clone: Gene and germline names: mouse. The read falls 4 residues short of the CDR3 end, and the missing part is taken from the germline J gene. The genes are TRBV5 and TRBJ2-3; 8 bases agree with TRBD2. This CDR3 spans 14 amino acids. Germline V gives CDR1 LGHNA, CDR2 YNLKQL (reference sequence). The CDR3 loop is CASSQPGTGETLYF. The covered CDR3 bases are TGTGCCAGCAGCCAACCGGGGACTGGAGAA.

To note about this clone: Gene names are the mouse ones. The read is 4 residues too short to cover the CDR3 end, so that end is filled in from the germline J gene. This chain uses TRBV19 with TRBJ2-3, with D tentatively TRBD1 (6 bases). The germline gives CDR1 FNHDT, CDR2 SITEND (reference sequence). CDR3 size: 13 residues. The CDR3 spells CASSRTGLETLYF. The part of the CDR3 DNA that was read is TGTGCCAGCAGTCGTACAGGGTTAGAA.

Turning to this clone: The germline and genes are mouse ones. The sequence runs out 4 residues before the end of the CDR3; the remainder is reconstructed from the germline J gene. This CDR3 is also generated by other DNA sequences in the sample. The J gene is TRBJ2-7, the V gene TRBV13-3; D ambiguous. Trimming removed 1 base at V and 3 bases at J, with 5 bases between. Germline V lookup: CDR1 NNHDY, CDR2 SYVADS. CDR3 length equals 12 residues. The DNA read from the CDR3 is TGTGCCAGCAGTGATATGGGCTAT. Residues: CASSDMGY. The entire CDR3 sequence reads CASSDMGYEQYF.

As concerns this clone: The genes are named according to mouse. The sequenced CDR3 bases are TGTGCCAGCAGTGATGCTACAACACAAGAC. Its protein is CASSDATTQD. The entire CDR3 is CASSDATTQDTQYF. V is TRBV13-1 and J is TRBJ2-5; D not resolved. The read halts 4 residues ahead of the CDR3 end, with the missing end drawn from the germline J gene. This CDR3 has 14 residues. V dropped 0 bases and J dropped 3 bases, with 8 bases sitting between them. Germline V gene sequence: CDR1 NSHNY, CDR2 SYGAGN.

This clone was seen only a few times. The genes are named according to mouse. Coverage ceases 4 residues before the CDR3 finishes, and the germline J gene fills in the end. V gene TRBV14 combines with J gene TRBJ2-3, with TRBD1 matching 7 bases. Germline V gives CDR1 SGHDT, CDR2 FRDEAV. The junction had 5 bases not matched to a gene; V was cut back by 4 bases and J by 0 bases. The CDR3 sequence is 15 residues long. This CDR3 reads CASSRQGTSAETLYF. The CDR3 DNA, read in part, is TGTGCCAGCAGTCGACAGGGAACTAGTGCAGAA.

On this clone itself: Genes and germline are mouse. The sample contains more than one DNA sequence encoding this CDR3. This CDR3 is CASSMQGQDTQYF. CDR3 bases read: TGTGCCAGCAGTATGCAGGGACAAGAC. The V gene is TRBV19, the J gene TRBJ2-5; TRBD1 is a possible D gene (5 bases). The missing CDR3 end, 4 residues past where the read stops, is filled in from the germline J gene. The CDR3 has 13 amino acids. With 2 bases removed from V and 3 bases from J, the gap between germline ends came to 7 bases. Germline-derived CDR1 and CDR2 are FNHDT and SITEND (reference sequence).

The sample holds a few counts of this clone. Gene names and germline match the mouse. The sequenced fragment ends 4 residues before the CDR3 boundary, so the rest is inferred from the germline J gene. This chain joins TRBV5 and TRBJ2-5; 9 bases agree with TRBD1. The CDR3 covers 15 residues. The germline V gene encodes CDR1 LGHNA and CDR2 YNLKQL (reference sequence). The sequenced CDR3 bases are TGTGCCAGCAGCCCCGCACAGGGGGCAGGGGAC. Its translation is CASSPAQGAGD. The full CDR3 reads CASSPAQGAGDTQYF.

On this clone: All gene names here are mouse names. From the germline J gene comes the end of the CDR3, since the read stops 4 residues before it. V is TRBV19 and J is TRBJ2-3, with 8 nucleotides matching TRBD2. The CDR3 totals 15 residues. Germline V gene lookup returns CDR1 FNHDT and CDR2 SITEND (reference sequence). Trimming cost V 5 bases and J 0 bases; bases outside gene matches: 5. Partial CDR3 DNA: TGTGCCAGCAGCAGGACTGGGACTAGTGCAGAA. Translated: CASSRTGTSAE. The CDR3 in full is CASSRTGTSAETLYF.

This clone was seen more than once but under ten times. Germline and genes: mouse. The read ends 4 residues shy of where the CDR3 ends; the end is completed using the germline J gene. The chain employs TRBV1 and TRBJ2-7; D gene ambiguous. This CDR3 contains 14 residues. Germline-derived CDR1 and CDR2 are NSQYPW and LRSPGD (reference sequence). The CDR3 reads CTCSADVEGYEQYF. The DNA read from the CDR3 is TGCACCTGCAGTGCAGATGTAGAAGGGTAT.

Points on this clone: Genes and germline are mouse. Coverage ceases 4 residues before the CDR3 finishes, and the germline J gene fills in the end. This sequence joins TRBV19 and TRBJ2-2; TRBD1 matches 7 bases. The germline V gene encodes CDR1 FNHDT and CDR2 SITEND (reference sequence). This CDR3 has 14 amino acids. Trimming took 6 bases from V and 4 from J; bases not matched to a gene: 6. The sequenced CDR3 bases are TGTGCCAGCATCACCGACAGGGCCACCGGG. This translates into CASITDRATG. The whole CDR3 sequence is CASITDRATGQLYF.

This clone was recorded a few times. Gene names and germline refer to mouse. The read falls 4 residues short of the CDR3 end, and the missing part is taken from the germline J gene. The rearrangement joins TRBV13-1 to TRBJ2-1, with 7 bases lining up with TRBD2. J lost 3 bases, V lost 5 bases, and 5 bases had no gene match. The germline CDR1 and CDR2 sequences are NSHNY and SYGAGN. The CDR3 is made up of 14 amino acids. The sequenced part of the CDR3 DNA is TGTGCCAGCAGCGAGACTGGGACCTATGCT. It encodes CASSETGTYA. The full CDR3 sequence reads CASSETGTYAEQFF.

On this clone itself: The germline and genes are mouse ones. The read terminates 3 residues ahead of where the CDR3 ends, so the germline J gene completes it. V is TRBV13-1 and J is TRBJ1-6; no reliable D call. Being an ORF, TRBJ1-6 has a function that is uncertain. The germline gives CDR1 NSHNY, CDR2 SYGAGN. With 0 bases removed from V and 6 bases from J, the gap between germline ends came to 7 bases. CDR3 size: 14 residues. CDR3 in amino acids: CASSDASGNSPLYF. The covered CDR3 bases are TGTGCCAGCAGTGATGCAAGTGGTAATTCGCCC.

In regard to this clone: The gene names given are mouse names. This CDR3 is CASSDSTGGAEQFF. CDR3 DNA (partial): TGTGCCAGCAGTGATTCGACTGGGGGTGCT. The V gene is TRBV13-1, the J gene TRBJ2-1; TRBD2 aligns across 9 bases. The CDR3 end falls 4 residues outside the read, so it is completed with the germline J gene. The J segment lost 6 bases and the V segment lost 1 base, leaving 2 bases of the junction unmatched. The CDR3 sequence is 14 residues long. CDR1 NSHNY and CDR2 SYGAGN come from the germline V gene.

This clone occurred a few times. Gene names are mouse gene names. Read coverage stops 4 residues before the CDR3 terminus; the germline J gene supplies the remainder. This CDR3 is also generated by other DNA sequences in the sample. The chain has TRBV13-1 and TRBJ2-5; 7 bases agree with TRBD1. Germline-derived CDR1 and CDR2 are NSHNY and SYGAGN. The length of the CDR3 is 14 residues. Trimming removed 3 bases from V and 2 bases from J; junction bases left unmatched: 3. The CDR3 protein is CASSGRDSQDTQYF. CDR3 bases read: TGTGCCAGCAGTGGTCGGGACAGCCAAGAC.